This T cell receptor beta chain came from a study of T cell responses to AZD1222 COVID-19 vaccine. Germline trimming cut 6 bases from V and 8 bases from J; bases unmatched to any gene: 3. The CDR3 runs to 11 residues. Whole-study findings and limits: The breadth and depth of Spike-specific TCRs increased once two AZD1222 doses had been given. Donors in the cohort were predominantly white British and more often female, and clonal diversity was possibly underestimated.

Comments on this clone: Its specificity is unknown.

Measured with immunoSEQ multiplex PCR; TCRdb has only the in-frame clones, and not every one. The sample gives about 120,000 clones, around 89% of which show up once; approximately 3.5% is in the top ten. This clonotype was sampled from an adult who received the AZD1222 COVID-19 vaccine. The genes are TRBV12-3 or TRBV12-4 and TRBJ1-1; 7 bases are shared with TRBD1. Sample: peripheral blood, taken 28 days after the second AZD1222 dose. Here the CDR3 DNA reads TGTGCCAGCAGCAGGGACAGAGAAGCTTTCTTT. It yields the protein CASSRDREAFF.